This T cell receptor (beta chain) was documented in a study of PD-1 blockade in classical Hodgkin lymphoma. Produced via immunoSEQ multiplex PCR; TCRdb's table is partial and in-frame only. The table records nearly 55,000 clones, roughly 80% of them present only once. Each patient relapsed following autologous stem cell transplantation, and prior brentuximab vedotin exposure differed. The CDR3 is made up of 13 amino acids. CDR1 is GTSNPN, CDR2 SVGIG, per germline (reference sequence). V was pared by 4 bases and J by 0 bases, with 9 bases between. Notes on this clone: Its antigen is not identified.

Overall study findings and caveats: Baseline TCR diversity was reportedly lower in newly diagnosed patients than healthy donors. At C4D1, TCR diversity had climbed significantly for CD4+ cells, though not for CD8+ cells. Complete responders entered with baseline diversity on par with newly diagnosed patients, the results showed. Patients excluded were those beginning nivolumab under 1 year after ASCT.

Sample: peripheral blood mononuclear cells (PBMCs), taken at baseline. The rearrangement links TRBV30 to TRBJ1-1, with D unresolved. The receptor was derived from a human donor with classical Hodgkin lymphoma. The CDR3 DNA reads TGTGCCTGGAACGATCGGTTGAACACTGAAGCTTTCTTT. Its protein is CAWNDRLNTEAFF.